These 12 T cell receptor beta chains originate from one sample sequenced in a study of cytomegalovirus exposure and HLA in healthy donors. The PCR made use of 60 Vbeta and 13 Jbeta primers. This table comes from immunoSEQ multiplex PCR, and its TCRdb copy is limited to in-frame clones, with some not included. The sample lists around 190,000 clones, approximately 85% occurring once. The sequencing input was PBMCs. The receptors here all came from a woman aged 50 to 60 in good health and CMV-seronegative.

In nucleotides, the CDR3 is TGTGCCAGCAGCGCGACATCGGGGGGAGAGACCCAGTACTTC. Encoded protein: CASSATSGGETQYF. This chain links TRBV9 with TRBJ2-5; 7 nucleotides align to TRBD2. This CDR3 contains 14 residues. The V and J ends lost 3 bases and 4 bases, in that order; junction bases with no gene match: 6. Germline V gene data show CDR1 as SGDLS and CDR2 as YYNGEE.

The chain joins TRBV28 to TRBJ1-1; weak D call: TRBD1 (5 bases). V lost 5 bases and J lost 4, with 17 bases in between. The length of the CDR3 is 15 residues. Germline lookup yields CDR1 MDHEN and CDR2 SYDVKM. The DNA for the CDR3 is TGTGCCAGCAGTCCTGAAGGGGCTTGGGTCACTGAAGCTTTCTTT. This gives the protein CASSPEGAWVTEAFF. Full variable domain (missing parts from reference TRBV28 and TRBJ1-1): DVKVTQSSRYLVKRTGEKVFLECVQDMDHENMFWYRQDPGLGLRLIYFSYDVKMKEKGDIPEGYSVSREKKERFSLILESASTNQTSMYLCASSPEGAWVTEAFFGQGTRLTVV.

The chain carries TRBV6-6 and TRBJ1-5; the D is unclear. V lost 3 bases and J lost 5, with 8 bases in between. Germline V gene sequence: CDR1 MNHNY, CDR2 SVGAGI (reference sequence). There are 13 residues in the CDR3. The CDR3 region has the DNA TGTGCCAGCAGTTATCGCGGGGATCAGCCCCAGCATTTT. Its protein product is CASSYRGDQPQHF.

This chain connects TRBV4-2 to TRBJ2-7; maybe TRBD2 (5 bases). The V gene's germline CDR1 is LGHNA and CDR2 YNFKEQ. The CDR3 has 17 residues. V shed 3 bases and J shed 0 bases, with 18 bases lying between them. The CDR3 bases are TGTGCCAGCAGCCACTACTCACTAGTGGGGAGCTCCTACGAGCAGTACTTC. Translated, it gives CASSHYSLVGSSYEQYF.

In its sample, this clone was seen once. J is TRBJ1-1 and V is TRBV28; 7 positions agree with TRBD1. The V and J ends lost 2 bases and 9 bases, in that order; junction bases with no gene match: 9. The CDR3 sequence is 14 residues long. Germline CDR1 is MDHEN and CDR2 is SYDVKM. The CDR3 DNA sequence: TGTGCCAGCAGTTTAAGCAAGACAGGGAGGAAAGCTTTCTTT. Protein: CASSLSKTGRKAFF.

This clone was recorded once. The rearrangement joins TRBV7-3 to TRBJ2-5, with 10 bases matching TRBD2. J gave up 5 bases and V 2 bases, and 5 bases lay outside the gene matches. Germline V gene data show CDR1 as SGHTA and CDR2 as FQGTGA. The CDR3 has 15 residues. CDR3 in amino acids: CASSLLSGRAETQYF. As DNA, the CDR3 is TGTGCCAGCAGCTTATTAAGCGGGAGGGCGGAGACCCAGTACTTC.

The chain links TRBV6-5 to TRBJ1-5, with 10 nucleotides matching TRBD1. The germline V gene has CDR1 MNHEY and CDR2 SVGAGI. V was clipped by 6 bases and J by 7 bases; unmatched bases: 9. The CDR3 is 15 residues long. CDR3 nucleotide sequence: TGTGCCAGCAGCCGCAAGACAGGGGGCGGACAGCCCCAGCATTTT. Translating it yields CASSRKTGGGQPQHF.

The chain is built from TRBV4-2 and TRBJ1-2, with 7 nucleotides matching TRBD1. The CDR3 spans 14 residues. Germline V CDR1 and CDR2: LGHNA, YNFKEQ. J was trimmed by 6 bases and V by 4 bases; bases with no gene match: 8. The CDR3 protein is CASSPGQEWDGYTF. The CDR3 DNA reads as TGTGCCAGCAGCCCCGGACAGGAATGGGATGGCTACACCTTC.

Notes on this clone: The CDR3 does not close with the conserved phenylalanine or tryptophan, likely indicating a read error. The chain uses TRBV18 and TRBJ2-7; TRBD2 matches 7 bases. Germline CDR1 KGHSH, CDR2 LQKENI. CDR3 size: 13 residues. V dropped 3 bases and J dropped 5; count of bases not matched to a gene: 4. The CDR3 region is CASSPGLADEQYL. CDR3 DNA sequence: TGTGCCAGCTCACCGGGGCTAGCGGACGAGCAGTACCTC.

The genes are TRBV25-1 and TRBJ2-5; 10 bases map to TRBD1. The J call could be wrong; TRBJ2-7 is a better fit for the DNA end. Germline V lookup: CDR1 MGHDK, CDR2 SYGVNS. The CDR3 has 17 residues. CDR3 nucleotides: TGTGCCAGCAGTAGATGGGACAGGGGTATTTCTAGGTACGAGCAGTACTTC. Amino acids: CASSRWDRGISRYEQYF.

There are a few counts of this clone. This same CDR3 is encoded by further DNA sequences in the sample. The CDR3 sequence: CASRTGQETQYF. The CDR3 DNA is TGTGCCAGCAGGACAGGGCAAGAGACCCAGTACTTC. The chain joins TRBV28 to TRBJ2-5; 7 nucleotides agree with TRBD1. V dropped 6 bases and J dropped 2; count of bases not matched to a gene: 0. The germline V gene has CDR1 MDHEN and CDR2 SYDVKM. This CDR3 region has 12 residues.

V gene TRBV6-5 combines with J gene TRBJ2-7; 9 bases map to TRBD1. J lost 7 bases, V lost 6 bases, and 7 bases had no gene match. This CDR3 has 13 amino acids. The germline gives CDR1 MNHEY, CDR2 SVGAGI. Here the CDR3 DNA reads TGTGCCAGCAGCTCACAGGGGGCGCTTGAGCAGTACTTC. This translates into CASSSQGALEQYF.